This T cell receptor (beta chain) was captured in a study of CD8 T cells in Susac syndrome. Unmatched junction bases numbered 6, after V lost 9 bases and J lost 2 bases. The CDR3 length is 13 residues. CDR1 and CDR2 (germline): SEHNR, FQNEAQ (reference sequence). 0.5 to 1 ug RNA was reverse transcribed with random hexamers. Via MiXCR, TCRdb re-called the immunoSEQ multiplex PCR reads, giving one row per CDR3 protein. The sample has some 120,000 distinct CDR3 sequences, 85% to 95% seen once. This clonotype appeared once. Negative isolation yielded the CD8+ and CD4+ T cells, while FACS enriched the TEMRA cells.

The chain links TRBV7-9 to TRBJ2-5; 7 bases are shared with TRBD1. The specimen was CD4+ T cells from PBMCs. The clonotype comes from a human donor in good health. The CDR3 region has the DNA TGTGCCAGTCAGAGGGGGCCTCAAGAGACCCAGTACTTC. This encodes CASQRGPQETQYF.